This T cell receptor beta chain was identified in a study of shared clonotypes between healthy human individuals. TCRdb's copy holds only in-frame clones and misses some; the assay was immunoSEQ multiplex PCR. Altogether 780,000 or so clones are present, 72% being singletons, with the ten largest covering approximately 2%. V lost 5 bases to trimming and J lost 3 bases, with 11 bases between them. Per the germline V gene, CDR1 is MNHEY and CDR2 is SMNVEV (reference sequence). The CDR3 has 14 amino acids. This TCR came from a woman in her twenties or thirties in good health. The gene calls are TRBV27 and TRBJ2-1, with TRBD2 as a possible D gene (5 bases). The sequencing sample was made of memory CD4+ T cells sorted from blood. Documented subset: CD45RA-negative fraction. Written as DNA, the CDR3 is TGTGCCAGCAGTCGCGTCCGGGGCTACAATGAGCAGTTCTTC. Its translation: CASSRVRGYNEQFF.